Presented here are 9 T cell receptor beta chains from one specimen sequenced in a study of blood T cell repertoires in COVID-19. The method was immunoSEQ multiplex PCR; TCRdb's version includes in-frame clones alone and lacks a portion of them. The sample records about 220,000 clones, 83% being singletons. The specimen sequenced was PBMCs or T cells enriched from blood (not recorded which). The origin of the receptors is a woman aged 45-65 years who had been exposed to COVID-19.

This clone showed up just once. This chain uses TRBV6-1 with TRBJ2-7; perhaps TRBD2 as D (7 bases). Trimming removed 0 bases from V and 7 bases from J, with 16 bases in between. CDR3 size: 15 residues. Germline V gene sequence: CDR1 MNHNS, CDR2 SASEGT. Written as DNA, the CDR3 is TGTGCCAGCAGTGAAGCGCCGGGGGGCCGGATAGAGCAGTACTTC. Its translation: CASSEAPGGRIEQYF.

The V call is TRBV10-3, the J call TRBJ1-1, with D possibly being TRBD1 (6 bases). Trimming removed 7 bases at V and 7 bases at J, with 16 bases between. Per the germline V gene, CDR1 is ENHRY and CDR2 is SYGVKD. The CDR3 has 13 residues. CDR3 sequence reads: CAITLEGGGEAFF. DNA of the CDR3: TGTGCCATCACCCTCGAGGGGGGGGGTGAAGCTTTCTTT.

As regards this clone: An end of the junction differs from the germline gene, which may be a read error. V and J are TRBV19 and TRBJ2-1; D is uncertain. The CDR3 extends over 12 amino acids. In germline, CDR1 is LNHDA, CDR2 SQIVND (reference sequence). CDR3 bases: TGTGCCAGCCTGGGCTCCTTCAATGAGCAGTTCTTC. Protein sequence: CASLGSFNEQFF.

J is TRBJ2-1 and V is TRBV7-9; the match to TRBD2 covers 8 bases. Germline-derived CDR1 and CDR2 are SEHNR and FQNEAQ (reference sequence). Trimming cost V 6 bases and J 9 bases; bases outside gene matches: 1. The CDR3 covers 11 residues. CDR3 sequence (DNA): TGTGCCAGCAGGCGGGGGGTTGAGCAGTTCTTC. Its protein is CASRRGVEQFF. Filled out from reference TRBV7-9 and TRBJ2-1, the complete variable domain reads DTGVSQNPRHKITKRGQNVTFRCDPISEHNRLYWYRQTLGQGPEFLTYFQNEAQLEKSRLLSDRFSAERPKGSFSTLEIQRTEQGDSAMYLCASRRGVEQFFGPGTRLTVL.

J is TRBJ1-2 and V is TRBV29-1; tentatively, D is TRBD1 (6 bases). The CDR3 runs to 12 residues. Germline CDR1 reads SQVTM; CDR2 reads ANQGSEA. V lost 3 bases to trimming and J lost 6 bases, with 11 bases between them. CDR3 coding DNA: TGCAGCGTTGACGCTGGGGGCCATGGCTACACCTTC. Encoded protein: CSVDAGGHGYTF.

The chain carries TRBV14 and TRBJ1-6; 10 bases line up with TRBD1. V lost 5 bases, J lost 7 bases, and 2 bases stayed unmatched. This CDR3 is built from 14 residues. Germline CDR1 SGHDN, CDR2 FVKESK. As DNA, the CDR3 is TGTGCCAGCAGCTGGGACAGGGGAAATTCACCCCTCCACTTT. It specifies CASSWDRGNSPLHF.

This clone appeared once. The chain carries TRBV5-1 and TRBJ1-1; TRBD1 matches at 9 bases. This CDR3 region has 14 residues. Germline V CDR1 and CDR2: SGHRS, YFSETQ. V lost 2 bases, J lost 7 bases, and 6 bases stayed unmatched. The chain's CDR3 is CASSLNLGQGEAFF. In DNA form, the CDR3 reads TGCGCCAGCAGCTTAAATTTGGGACAGGGTGAAGCTTTCTTT.

V gene TRBV3-1 (or the pseudogene TRBV3-2) combines with J gene TRBJ2-3, with D perhaps TRBD2 (6 bases). CDR1 and CDR2 (germline): LGHDT, YNNKEL (reference sequence). The V and J ends lost 2 bases and 3 bases respectively, with 18 bases between them. The CDR3 is 17 residues long. The CDR3 here is CASSQFTGTRRTDTQYF. CDR3 DNA: TGTGCCAGCAGCCAATTTACCGGGACTCGACGTACAGATACGCAGTATTTT.

The chain links TRBV6-6 to TRBJ2-7, with 7 bases fitting TRBD1. Unmatched junction bases numbered 6, after V lost 6 bases and J lost 1 base. The CDR3 contains 14 residues. Germline V gene lookup returns CDR1 MNHNY and CDR2 SVGAGI (reference sequence). The CDR3 is CASRNRGGSYEQYF. In DNA, the CDR3 is TGTGCCAGCAGAAACAGGGGTGGGTCCTACGAGCAGTACTTC.